These 30 T cell receptor beta chains came from one sample sequenced in a study of Graves' ophthalmopathy and Graves' hyperthyroidism. For repertoire sequencing, the TCR beta CDR3 regions were amplified from RNA transcripts. After a first-round RT-PCR with HTBI primers, a second-round multiplex PCR was run. TCRdb reprocessed the multiplex PCR reads with MiXCR, giving one entry per CDR3 protein. Of 350,000 or so distinct CDR3 sequences in the sample, about a sixth were seen once. Sequencing was carried out using peripheral blood. The source of these receptors is an adult man with Graves' ophthalmopathy.

The V gene is TRBV12-5, the J gene TRBJ2-5, with TRBD1 matching over 7 bases. With 2 bases clipped from V and 10 bases from J, the junction kept 13 bases outside the gene matches. Germline V lookup: CDR1 LGHNT, CDR2 FRNRAP. The CDR3 length is 15 residues. The CDR3 region has the DNA TGTGCTAGTGGTTTGCGGGTAACAGCAGGGGGTGACCAGTACTTC. As protein: CASGLRVTAGGDQYF.

V usage is TRBV28 and J usage is TRBJ1-1, with D possibly being TRBD1 (5 bases). Germline loops: CDR1 MDHEN, CDR2 SYDVKM. Trimming took 6 bases from V and 3 from J, leaving 14 bases between them. This CDR3 comprises 14 residues. The CDR3 bases are TGTGCCAGCAGGGAGGACACGACTTACACTGAAGCTTTCTTT. This codes for CASREDTTYTEAFF.

In this sample, this clonotype turned up many times. This chain uses TRBV5-1 with TRBJ2-7; perhaps TRBD2 as D (6 bases). Trimming stripped 4 bases from V and 0 bases from J, with 14 bases between. Per the germline V gene, CDR1 is SGHRS and CDR2 is YFSETQ. The CDR3 loop spans 15 amino acids. The CDR3 region is CASSPGSRSSYEQYF. CDR3 DNA sequence: TGCGCCAGCAGCCCCGGGAGCAGGTCCTCCTACGAGCAGTACTTC.

This clonotype was detected many times. CDR3 nucleotides: TGTGCCAGCATGGAAGGTCCACCCGGGGAGCTGTTTTTT. As protein: CASMEGPPGELFF. The chain links TRBV6-1 to TRBJ2-2; D gene ambiguous. The CDR3 totals 13 residues. The germline V gene has CDR1 MNHNS and CDR2 SASEGT. V lost 7 bases to trimming and J lost 6 bases, with 12 bases between them.

The chain couples TRBV28 to TRBJ2-7; 7 bases agree with TRBD1. The CDR3 spans 12 residues. J gave up 6 bases and V 6 bases, and 5 bases lay outside the gene matches. Germline V lookup: CDR1 MDHEN, CDR2 SYDVKM. CDR3 DNA sequence: TGTGCCAGCAGCACAGGGGTCTCCGAGCAGTACTTC. As protein: CASSTGVSEQYF.

This clonotype has at least ten counts. The J gene is TRBJ2-7, the V gene TRBV5-8; the match to TRBD2 covers 8 bases. Germline-derived CDR1 and CDR2 are SGHTS and YDEGEE. CDR3 length: 14 amino acids. Trimming took 6 bases from V and 2 from J; bases not matched to a gene: 7. CDR3 in DNA: TGTGCCAGCACCCAGCGGGAGTTCACCTACGAGCAGTACTTC. Amino acids: CASTQREFTYEQYF.

The CDR3 protein is CSASTGGMNTEAFF. In nucleotides, the CDR3 is TGCAGTGCTAGCACAGGGGGAATGAACACTGAAGCTTTCTTT. The rearrangement uses TRBV20-1 and TRBJ1-1; 8 bases are shared with TRBD1. Germline lookup yields CDR1 DFQATT and CDR2 SNEGSKA (reference sequence). The CDR3 totals 14 residues. Trimming removed 3 bases from V and 0 bases from J; junction bases left unmatched: 3.

This clonotype was seen at least ten times. The chain combines TRBV12-3 or TRBV12-4 with TRBJ2-5; D might be TRBD1 (6 bases). This CDR3 has 14 residues. Between the trimmed V and J ends, which lost 2 bases and 1 base, there was a span of 8 bases. For the CDR3, the DNA is TGTGCCAGCAGTTTACAGGGGATCCAAGAGACCCAGTACTTC. It yields the protein CASSLQGIQETQYF.

This clonotype was observed a single time. The chain is built from TRBV29-1 and TRBJ1-1; D unresolved. Trimming cost V 6 bases and J 4 bases, with 6 bases left between them. The CDR3 has 10 residues. Germline loops: CDR1 SQVTM, CDR2 ANQGSEA. The CDR3 bases are TGCAGCGTCCTTTTCACTGAAGCTTTCTTT. Its translation is CSVLFTEAFF. Complete variable domain (other parts from reference TRBV29-1 and TRBJ1-1): SAVISQKPSRDICQRGTSLTIQCQVDSQVTMMFWYRQQPGQSLTLIATANQGSEATYESGFVIDKFPISRPNLTFSTLTVSNMSPEDSSIYLCSVLFTEAFFGQGTRLTVV.

The chain has TRBV7-2 and TRBJ2-2; D gene unclear. The CDR3 has 13 residues. Trimming removed 7 bases from V and 7 bases from J, with 13 bases in between. Germline lookup yields CDR1 SGHTA and CDR2 FQGNSA. This chain's CDR3 is CASTDLDRGELFF. The CDR3 coding sequence is TGTGCCAGCACGGACCTAGACCGCGGGGAGCTGTTTTTT.

This clonotype occurred many times. The rearrangement joins TRBV9 to TRBJ2-7, with D perhaps matching TRBD2 (5 bases). CDR1 SGDLS and CDR2 YYNGEE come from the germline V gene. The CDR3 consists of 15 residues. V was cut by 0 bases and J by 5 bases, with 15 bases left in between. CDR3 sequence: CASSVGRGFGNEQYF. CDR3 sequence (DNA): TGTGCCAGCAGCGTAGGACGTGGCTTCGGGAACGAGCAGTACTTC.

At least ten counts were recorded for this clonotype. V usage is TRBV5-5 and J usage is TRBJ2-7, with D perhaps TRBD1 or TRBD2 (5 bases each). The CDR3 runs 14 residues. Trimming cost V 4 bases and J 6 bases, with 17 bases left between them. CDR1 and CDR2 from the germline V gene are SGHKS and YYEKEE (reference sequence). Written as DNA, the CDR3 is TGTGCCAGCAGCCCCGGGACGCTGTTACCCGAGCAGTACTTC. Its translation is CASSPGTLLPEQYF.

Ten or more counts support this clonotype. The chain carries TRBV5-1 and TRBJ1-6; D is perhaps TRBD1 (5 bases). Germline CDR1 reads SGHRS; CDR2 reads YFSETQ. CDR3 length equals 14 residues. V was shortened by 1 base and J by 9 bases, with 11 bases between the two germline ends. The CDR3 is CASSLFEGSSPLHF. CDR3 sequence (DNA): TGCGCCAGCAGCTTGTTTGAGGGGAGTTCACCCCTCCACTTT.

This clonotype has at least ten counts. J is TRBJ2-5 and V is TRBV9, with 10 bases aligning to TRBD1. Germline assignment: CDR1 SGDLS and CDR2 YYNGEE. This CDR3 is 16 amino acids long. With V trimmed by 0 bases and J by 5 bases, 7 bases remained unmatched. CDR3 residues: CASSVGDRGRWETQYF. In nucleotides, the CDR3 is TGTGCCAGCAGCGTAGGAGACAGGGGGCGGTGGGAGACCCAGTACTTC.

This clonotype was observed many times. The rearrangement uses TRBV7-2 and TRBJ2-7; 14 bases agree with TRBD2. The V and J ends lost 6 bases and 1 base, in that order; junction bases with no gene match: 5. This CDR3 comprises 16 residues. Per germline, CDR1 SGHTA and CDR2 FQGNSA. The CDR3 region has the DNA TGTGCCAGCAGAGAAGGACTAGCGGGGGGTTCCTACGAGCAGTACTTC. Protein product: CASREGLAGGSYEQYF.

About this clonotype: Because the CDR3's place on the DNA is in doubt, the DNA is left out and the CDR3 is given as listed by TCRdb. The rearrangement uses TRBV7-2 and TRBJ1-2; TRBD1, the D gene given by the table, was not confirmed from the DNA. With termini counted, the CDR3 has 21 amino acids. The V gene's germline CDR1 is SGHTA and CDR2 FQGNSA. The CDR3 is CASSVDVNTEAFFGQGHGYTF.

This clonotype appeared many times. The chain links TRBV30 to TRBJ2-5, with 10 bases matching TRBD1. The CDR3 spans 15 residues. Trimming at V came to 0 bases and at J to 3 bases, leaving 4 bases not matched to a gene. CDR1 is GTSNPN, CDR2 SVGIG, per germline (reference sequence). The CDR3 is CAWSVDRGLEETQYF. The CDR3, as DNA: TGTGCCTGGAGTGTAGACAGGGGGCTGGAAGAGACCCAGTACTTC.

This clonotype was detected many times. J is TRBJ2-5 and V is TRBV6-6; tentative D call: TRBD2 (7 bases). From germline, CDR1 is MNHNY and CDR2 SVGAGI (reference sequence). The V gene lost 4 bases and the J gene lost 2 bases, with 14 bases spanning the gap. This CDR3 has 15 residues. CDR3 protein: CASSFEGGGQETQYF. The DNA of the CDR3 is TGTGCCAGCAGTTTCGAGGGAGGGGGTCAAGAGACCCAGTACTTC.

This clonotype was picked up many times. This rearrangement joins TRBV11-2 to TRBJ2-7; 8 nucleotides align to TRBD2. CDR3 length: 14 amino acids. The germline gives CDR1 SGHAT, CDR2 FQNNGV. The V gene end was trimmed by 2 bases and the J gene end by 7 bases; junction bases not matched to a gene: 7. The CDR3 sequence is CASSLRAGVGEQYF. In nucleotides, the CDR3 is TGTGCCAGCAGCTTACGAGCGGGAGTTGGTGAGCAGTACTTC.

This clonotype occurred many times. The rearrangement joins TRBV4-1 to TRBJ1-1; D is possibly TRBD1 (5 bases). Between the trimmed V and J ends, which lost 0 bases and 4 bases, there was a span of 12 bases. The germline V gene encodes CDR1 MGHRA and CDR2 YSYEKL. The CDR3 runs to 15 residues. CDR3 sequence (DNA): TGCGCCAGCAGCCAAGATCATCCAGGGCTCACTGAAGCTTTCTTT. Amino acids: CASSQDHPGLTEAFF.

In regard to this clonotype: This may come from a read error, since a much larger clone is one base off. The chain has TRBV5-1 and TRBJ2-5; D unresolved. The CDR3 runs 14 residues. Germline assignment: CDR1 SGHRS and CDR2 YFSETQ. CDR3 DNA: TGCGCCAGCGGCCTGGACGGATTACAAGAGACCCGGTACTTC. It is translated as CASGLDGLQETRYF.

The rearrangement uses TRBV4-2 and TRBJ1-6; tentative D call: TRBD1 (6 bases). This CDR3 contains 16 residues. The V and J ends lost 4 bases and 1 base respectively, with 11 bases between them. Germline V gene data show CDR1 as LGHNA and CDR2 as YNFKEQ. CDR3 sequence reads: CASSRETGSYNSPLHF. CDR3 DNA: TGTGCCAGCAGCCGGGAAACAGGGTCCTATAATTCACCCCTCCACTTT.

In its sample, this clonotype was seen many times. The chain is built from TRBV11-2 and TRBJ1-1; D gene uncertain. The CDR3 sequence is 13 residues long. Trimming removed 1 base from V and 5 bases from J, with 8 bases in between. Germline V gene lookup returns CDR1 SGHAT and CDR2 FQNNGV. The chain's CDR3 is CASSLGLLTEAFF. The CDR3 DNA follows: TGTGCCAGCAGCTTAGGGCTTTTGACTGAAGCTTTCTTT. Drawing the rest from reference TRBV11-2 and TRBJ1-1, the complete variable domain is EAGVAQSPRYKIIEKRQSVAFWCNPISGHATLYWYQQILGQGPKLLIQFQNNGVVDDSQLPKDRFSAERLKGVDSTLKIQPAKLEDSAVYLCASSLGLLTEAFFGQGTRLTVV.

This clonotype was detected many times. At one boundary the junction diverges from the germline segment, which might be a read error. The chain employs TRBV6-5 and TRBJ2-5; the match to TRBD2 covers 7 bases. Germline V gene sequence: CDR1 MNHEY, CDR2 SVGAGI. The CDR3 contains 15 residues. The CDR3 DNA reads as TGTGCCAGCAGTTACGGTAGCGGGTTCCAAGAGGCCCAGTACTTC. Encoded protein: CASSYGSGFQEAQYF.

This clonotype occurred many times. The chain couples TRBV12-3 or TRBV12-4 to TRBJ1-5; possible D gene TRBD1, 5 bases. The germline V and J ends were trimmed by 7 bases and 4 bases, with 11 bases remaining between them. The CDR3 runs 13 residues. CDR3 amino acids: CASTRQTNQPQHF. The CDR3 DNA follows: TGTGCCAGCACCAGACAGACTAATCAGCCCCAGCATTTT.

This clonotype occurred many times. The V call is TRBV24-1, the J call TRBJ1-5; D call uncertain. The CDR3 is 14 residues long. V was trimmed by 5 bases and J by 0 bases, leaving 7 bases between them. Looked up from germline, CDR1 is KGHDR and CDR2 is SFDVKD. For the CDR3, the DNA is TGTGCCACCAGTGGACCTTATAGCAATCAGCCCCAGCATTTT. Translating gives CATSGPYSNQPQHF.

This clonotype was observed many times. This chain uses TRBV24-1 with TRBJ2-7; D is possibly TRBD1 (6 bases). The CDR3 loop spans 16 amino acids. Germline V gene data show CDR1 as KGHDR and CDR2 as SFDVKD. V lost 9 bases and J 0 bases, leaving 20 bases between the germline ends. CDR3 DNA sequence: TGTGCCACCGGTCCTCGGACAGAGCCAAGCTCCTACGAGCAGTACTTC. Translated, it gives CATGPRTEPSSYEQYF.

In its sample, this clonotype was seen many times. In DNA form, the CDR3 reads TGTGCCAGCAGTGAATGGGACAGCAATCAGCCCCAGCATTTT. Protein sequence: CASSEWDSNQPQHF. The chain combines TRBV2 with TRBJ1-5; D may be TRBD1 (5 bases). Germline V gene sequence: CDR1 SNHLY, CDR2 FYNNEI. Between the trimmed V and J ends, which lost 2 bases and 1 base, there was a span of 6 bases. This CDR3 is 14 amino acids long.

On this clonotype itself: A read error may produce the germline difference seen at one junction end. V is TRBV5-1 and J is TRBJ2-7, with TRBD1 as a possible D gene (5 bases). The length of the CDR3 is 16 residues. Germline CDR1 SGHRS, CDR2 YFSETQ. DNA of the CDR3: TGCGCCAGCAGCCAGACGGACACGGGCCTTACCTACGAGCAGTCCTTC. Residues: CASSQTDTGLTYEQSF.

There are many counts of this clonotype. The V and J genes are TRBV5-1 and TRBJ2-5, with 11 nucleotides matching TRBD1. With V trimmed by 3 bases and J by 4 bases, 14 bases remained unmatched. CDR1 and CDR2 from the germline V gene are SGHRS and YFSETQ. This CDR3 region has 18 residues. CDR3 DNA: TGCGCCAGCAGCTCGTTGGTCATACGGGACAGGGGGAGAGAGACCCAGTACTTC. The encoded protein is CASSSLVIRDRGRETQYF.